This paragraph covers one T cell receptor beta chain sequence. Its antigen is not known. The CDR3 extends over 10 amino acids. V shed 7 bases and J shed 8 bases, with 8 bases lying between them. The germline gives CDR1 SNHLY, CDR2 FYNNEI. This sample was taken from a study of CD8 T cells in ankylosing spondylitis. Study-wide points: Several highly homologous variants formed a TCR beta motif that appeared characteristic of ankylosing spondylitis blood. Reports of some motif variants in reactive arthritis synovial fluid and blood predate this one.

Libraries for TCR beta were made by quantitative 5'-RACE with molecular barcodes. Using its own MiXCR run on the 5' RACE reads, TCRdb lists one record per CDR3 protein. The sample records roughly 120,000 distinct CDR3 sequences, about 13% being singletons. This chain connects TRBV2 to TRBJ1-1; D is uncertain. The sequence was collected from a female donor with ankylosing spondylitis or in good health (not recorded which). Sequencing used blood, either unsorted or a sorted T cell fraction (not recorded which). Here the CDR3 reads CASTLMEAFF. The CDR3 region has the DNA TGTGCCAGCACCCTCATGGAAGCTTTCTTT.